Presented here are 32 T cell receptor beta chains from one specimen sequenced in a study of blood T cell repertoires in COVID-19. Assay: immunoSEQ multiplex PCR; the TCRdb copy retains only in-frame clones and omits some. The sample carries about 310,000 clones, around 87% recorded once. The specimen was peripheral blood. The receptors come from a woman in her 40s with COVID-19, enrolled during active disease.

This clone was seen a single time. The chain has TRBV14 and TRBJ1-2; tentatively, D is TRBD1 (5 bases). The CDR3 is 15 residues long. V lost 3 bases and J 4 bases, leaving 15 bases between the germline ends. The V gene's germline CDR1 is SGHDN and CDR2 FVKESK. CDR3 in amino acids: CASSHRAVLSYGYTF. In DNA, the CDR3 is TGTGCCAGCAGCCACAGGGCGGTCCTTTCCTATGGCTACACCTTC.

CDR3 region: CASSYSFRTSTDGYTF. CDR3 DNA sequence: TGTGCCAGCAGTTACTCCTTCAGGACATCCACTGATGGCTACACCTTC. This chain joins TRBV6-2 or TRBV6-3 and TRBJ1-2, with D maybe TRBD1 (5 bases). Trimming took off 0 bases at V and 6 bases at J, with 17 bases between the two ends. The germline V gene encodes CDR1 MNHEY and CDR2 SVGEGT. This CDR3 region has 16 residues.

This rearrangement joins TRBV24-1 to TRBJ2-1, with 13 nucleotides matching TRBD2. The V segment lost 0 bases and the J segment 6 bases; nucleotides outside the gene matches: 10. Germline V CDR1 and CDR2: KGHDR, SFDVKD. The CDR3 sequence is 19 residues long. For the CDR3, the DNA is TGTGCCACCAGTGATTTGTGCCACGCCGGGACTAGCGGGATCAATGAGCAGTTCTTC. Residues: CATSDLCHAGTSGINEQFF.

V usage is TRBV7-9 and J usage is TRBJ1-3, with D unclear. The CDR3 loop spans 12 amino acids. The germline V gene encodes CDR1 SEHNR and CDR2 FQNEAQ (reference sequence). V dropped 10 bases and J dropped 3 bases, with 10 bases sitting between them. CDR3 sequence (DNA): TGTGCCAACCAAGCCGATGGAAACACCATATATTTT. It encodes CANQADGNTIYF.

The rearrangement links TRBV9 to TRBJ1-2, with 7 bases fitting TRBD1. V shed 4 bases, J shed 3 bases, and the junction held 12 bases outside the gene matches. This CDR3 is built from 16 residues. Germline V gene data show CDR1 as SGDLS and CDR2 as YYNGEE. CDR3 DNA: TGTGCCAGCAGCTCCCGGGGGACAGTTGAGGACTATGGCTACACCTTC. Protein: CASSSRGTVEDYGYTF. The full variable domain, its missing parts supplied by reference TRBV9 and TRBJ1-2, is DSGVTQTPKHLITATGQRVTLRCSPRSGDLSVYWYQQSLDQGLQFLIQYYNGEERAKGNILERFSAQQFPDLHSELNLSSLELGDSALYFCASSSRGTVEDYGYTFGSGTRLTVV.

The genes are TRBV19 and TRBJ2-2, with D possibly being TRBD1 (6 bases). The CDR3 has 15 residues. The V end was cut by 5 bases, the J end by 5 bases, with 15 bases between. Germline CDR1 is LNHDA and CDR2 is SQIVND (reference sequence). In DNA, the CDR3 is TGTGCCAGTAGTCTAAAGGGGGTCTGGACCGGGGAGCTGTTTTTT. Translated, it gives CASSLKGVWTGELFF.

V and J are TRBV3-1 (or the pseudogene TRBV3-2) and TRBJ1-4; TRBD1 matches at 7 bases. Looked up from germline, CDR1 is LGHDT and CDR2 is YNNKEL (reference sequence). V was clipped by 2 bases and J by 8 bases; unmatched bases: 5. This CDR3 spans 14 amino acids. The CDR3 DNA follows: TGTGCCAGCAGCCAATGGGACAGAAGCGAAAAACTGTTTTTT. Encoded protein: CASSQWDRSEKLFF.

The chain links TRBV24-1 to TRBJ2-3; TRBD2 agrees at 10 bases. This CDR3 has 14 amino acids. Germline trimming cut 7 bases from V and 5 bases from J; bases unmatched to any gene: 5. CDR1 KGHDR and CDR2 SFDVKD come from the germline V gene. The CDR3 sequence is CATSASGSGDTQYF. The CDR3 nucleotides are TGTGCCACCAGCGCTAGCGGGAGTGGAGATACGCAGTATTTT.

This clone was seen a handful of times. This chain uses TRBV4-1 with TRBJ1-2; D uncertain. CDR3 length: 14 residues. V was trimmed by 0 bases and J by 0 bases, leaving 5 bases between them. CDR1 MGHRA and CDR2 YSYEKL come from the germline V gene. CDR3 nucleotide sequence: TGCGCCAGCAGCCAAGAATCGGCTAACTATGGCTACACCTTC. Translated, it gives CASSQESANYGYTF.

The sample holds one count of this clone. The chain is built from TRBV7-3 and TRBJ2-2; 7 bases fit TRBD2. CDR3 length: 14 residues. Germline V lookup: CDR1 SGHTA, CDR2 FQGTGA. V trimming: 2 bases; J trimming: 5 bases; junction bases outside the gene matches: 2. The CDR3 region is CASSLGRDTGELFF. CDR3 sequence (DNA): TGTGCCAGCAGCTTAGGGAGGGATACCGGGGAGCTGTTTTTT.

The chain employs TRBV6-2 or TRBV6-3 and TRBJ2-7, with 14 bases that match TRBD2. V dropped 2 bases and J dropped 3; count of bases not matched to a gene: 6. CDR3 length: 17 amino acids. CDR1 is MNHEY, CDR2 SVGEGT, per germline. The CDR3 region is CASSYGTSGRGFYEQYF. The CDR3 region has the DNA TGTGCCAGCAGTTACGGGACTAGCGGGAGAGGGTTCTACGAGCAGTACTTC.

Written as DNA, the CDR3 is TGTGCCAGTAGTATAGTAAGGGACACCCAATTTTTCTTC. It specifies CASSIVRDTQFFF. The chain joins TRBV19 to TRBJ2-1; TRBD1 is a possible D gene (6 bases). The CDR3 is 13 residues long. V was cut by 1 base and J by 16 bases, with 17 bases left in between. The germline V gene encodes CDR1 LNHDA and CDR2 SQIVND (reference sequence).

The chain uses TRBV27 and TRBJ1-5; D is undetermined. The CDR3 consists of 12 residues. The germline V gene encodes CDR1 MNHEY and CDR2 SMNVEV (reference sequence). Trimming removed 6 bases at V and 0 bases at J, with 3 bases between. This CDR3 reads CASRSSNQPQHF. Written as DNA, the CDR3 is TGTGCCAGCAGGAGTAGCAATCAGCCCCAGCATTTT.

The CDR3 spells CASSKRSHNRGNQPQHF. The CDR3 DNA reads as TGTGCCAGCAGCAAAAGGAGTCATAACCGGGGCAATCAGCCCCAGCATTTT. The chain carries TRBV21-1 and TRBJ1-5. TRBV21-1 is a documented pseudogene. The CDR3 loop spans 17 amino acids.

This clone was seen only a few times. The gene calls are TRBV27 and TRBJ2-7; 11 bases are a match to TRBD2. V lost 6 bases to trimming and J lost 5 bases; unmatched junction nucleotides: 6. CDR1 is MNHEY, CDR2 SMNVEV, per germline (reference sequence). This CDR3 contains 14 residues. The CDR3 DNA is TGTGCCAGCAGCACTAGCGGGAGAGTCGACGAGCAGTACTTC. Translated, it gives CASSTSGRVDEQYF.

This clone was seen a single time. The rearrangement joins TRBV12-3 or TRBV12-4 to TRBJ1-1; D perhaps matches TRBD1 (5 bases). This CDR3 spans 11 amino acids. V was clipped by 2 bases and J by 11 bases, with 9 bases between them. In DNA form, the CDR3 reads TGTGCCAGCAGTTTAAGGGGTTATGCTTTCTTT. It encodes CASSLRGYAFF.

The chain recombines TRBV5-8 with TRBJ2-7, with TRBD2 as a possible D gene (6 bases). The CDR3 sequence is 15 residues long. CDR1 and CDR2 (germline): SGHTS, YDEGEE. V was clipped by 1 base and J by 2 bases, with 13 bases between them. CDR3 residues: CASSLISGFTYEQYF. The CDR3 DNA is TGTGCCAGCAGCTTGATTAGCGGCTTTACCTACGAGCAGTACTTC. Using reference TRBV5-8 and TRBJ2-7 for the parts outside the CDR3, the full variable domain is EAGVTQSPTHLIKTRGQQATLRCSPISGHTSVYWYQQALGLGLQFLLWYDEGEERNRGNFPPRFSGRQFPNYSSELNVNALELEDSALYLCASSLISGFTYEQYFGPGTRLTVT.

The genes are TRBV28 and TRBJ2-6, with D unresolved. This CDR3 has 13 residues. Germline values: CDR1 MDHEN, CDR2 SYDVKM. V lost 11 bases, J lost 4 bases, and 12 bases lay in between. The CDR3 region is CACEEPGANVLTF. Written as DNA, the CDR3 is TGTGCCTGCGAGGAACCCGGGGCCAACGTCCTGACTTTC.

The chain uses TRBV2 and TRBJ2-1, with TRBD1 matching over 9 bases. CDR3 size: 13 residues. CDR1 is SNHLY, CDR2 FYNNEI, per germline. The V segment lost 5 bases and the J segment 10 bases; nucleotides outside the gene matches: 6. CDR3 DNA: TGTGCCAGCAGTCTACAGGGGGCAGGGGAGCAGTTCTTC. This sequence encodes CASSLQGAGEQFF.

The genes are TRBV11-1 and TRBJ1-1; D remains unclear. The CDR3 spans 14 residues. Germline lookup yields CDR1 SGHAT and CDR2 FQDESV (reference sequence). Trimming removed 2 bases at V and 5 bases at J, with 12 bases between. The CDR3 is CASSLRSGLTEAFF. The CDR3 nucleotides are TGTGCCAGCAGCTTAAGGTCCGGACTGACTGAAGCTTTCTTT.

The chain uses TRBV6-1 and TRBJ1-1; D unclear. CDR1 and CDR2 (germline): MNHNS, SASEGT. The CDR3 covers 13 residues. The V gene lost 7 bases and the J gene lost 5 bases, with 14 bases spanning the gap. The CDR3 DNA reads TGTGCCAGCACCATGAAAGGAGGAACTGAAGCTTTCTTT. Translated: CASTMKGGTEAFF.

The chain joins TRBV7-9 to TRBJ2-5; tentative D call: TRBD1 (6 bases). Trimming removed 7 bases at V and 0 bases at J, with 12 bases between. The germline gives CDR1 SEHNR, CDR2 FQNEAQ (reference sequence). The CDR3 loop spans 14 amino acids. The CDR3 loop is CASILDRYQETQYF. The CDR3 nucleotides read TGTGCCAGCATCCTCGACAGGTACCAAGAGACCCAGTACTTC.

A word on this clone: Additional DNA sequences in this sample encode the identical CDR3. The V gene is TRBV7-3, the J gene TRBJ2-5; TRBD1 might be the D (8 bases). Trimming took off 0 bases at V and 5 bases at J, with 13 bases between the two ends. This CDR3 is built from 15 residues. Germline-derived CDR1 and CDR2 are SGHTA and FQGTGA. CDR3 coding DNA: TGTGCCAGCAGCTTAACAGGACAGGGAGGGGAGACCCAGTACTTC. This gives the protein CASSLTGQGGETQYF. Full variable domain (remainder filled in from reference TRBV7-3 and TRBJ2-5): GAGVSQTPSNKVTEKGKYVELRCDPISGHTALYWYRQSLGQGPEFLIYFQGTGAADDSGLPNDRFFAVRPEGSVSTLKIQRTERGDSAVYLCASSLTGQGGETQYFGPGTRLLVL.

The CDR3 region has the DNA TGCGCCAGCAGCTCCCCTAAGACTAGCGACGGGGGGACCCAGTACTTC. It codes for CASSSPKTSDGGTQYF. The chain joins TRBV5-1 to TRBJ2-5; TRBD2 agrees at 8 bases. V shed 3 bases, J shed 7 bases, and the junction held 14 bases outside the gene matches. Per the germline V gene, CDR1 is SGHRS and CDR2 is YFSETQ. CDR3 length equals 16 residues.

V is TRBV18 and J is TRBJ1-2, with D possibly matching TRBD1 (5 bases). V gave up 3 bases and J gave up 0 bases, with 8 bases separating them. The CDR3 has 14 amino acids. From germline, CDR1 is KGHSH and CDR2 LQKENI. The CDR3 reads CASSPAQANYGYTF. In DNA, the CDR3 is TGTGCCAGCTCACCGGCACAGGCTAACTATGGCTACACCTTC.

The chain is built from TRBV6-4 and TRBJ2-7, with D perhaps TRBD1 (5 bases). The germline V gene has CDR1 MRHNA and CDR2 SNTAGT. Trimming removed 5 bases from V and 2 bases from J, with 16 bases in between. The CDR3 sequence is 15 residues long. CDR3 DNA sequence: TGTGCCAGCAGTATAGACAGCGATGGACCCTACGAGCAGTACTTC. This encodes CASSIDSDGPYEQYF.

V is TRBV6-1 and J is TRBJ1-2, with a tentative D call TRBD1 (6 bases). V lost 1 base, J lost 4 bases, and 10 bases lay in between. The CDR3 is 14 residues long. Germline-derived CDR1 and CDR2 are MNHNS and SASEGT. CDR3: CASSEGGGLYGYTF. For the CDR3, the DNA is TGTGCCAGCAGTGAAGGGGGGGGGCTCTATGGCTACACCTTC.

CDR3 sequence reads: CASSLSRSPLHF. The DNA for the CDR3 is TGTGCCAGCAGTCTCTCCCGGTCACCCCTCCACTTT. The V and J genes are TRBV28 and TRBJ1-6; D remains unclear. The length of the CDR3 is 12 residues. V was trimmed by 5 bases and J by 10 bases, leaving 9 bases between them. Germline V gene data show CDR1 as MDHEN and CDR2 as SYDVKM.

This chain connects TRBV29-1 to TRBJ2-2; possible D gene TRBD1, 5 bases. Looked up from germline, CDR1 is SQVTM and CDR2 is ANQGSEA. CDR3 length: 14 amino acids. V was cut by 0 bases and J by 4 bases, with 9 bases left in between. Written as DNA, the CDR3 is TGCAGCGTTGAAGAACGACAGCCCACCGGGGAGCTGTTTTTT. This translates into CSVEERQPTGELFF.

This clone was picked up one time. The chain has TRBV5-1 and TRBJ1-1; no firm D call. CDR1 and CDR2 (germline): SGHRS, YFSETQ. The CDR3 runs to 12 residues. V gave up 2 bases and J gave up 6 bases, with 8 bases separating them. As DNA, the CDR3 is TGCGCCAGCAGCTTTAGCGGTTCTGAAGCTTTCTTT. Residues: CASSFSGSEAFF.

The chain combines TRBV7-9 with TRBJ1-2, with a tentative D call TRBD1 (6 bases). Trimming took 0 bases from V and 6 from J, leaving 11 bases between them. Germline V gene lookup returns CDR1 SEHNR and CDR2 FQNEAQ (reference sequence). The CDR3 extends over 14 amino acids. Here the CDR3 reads CASSLARGGDGYTF. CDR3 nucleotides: TGTGCCAGCAGCTTAGCGCGGGGGGGCGATGGCTACACCTTC.

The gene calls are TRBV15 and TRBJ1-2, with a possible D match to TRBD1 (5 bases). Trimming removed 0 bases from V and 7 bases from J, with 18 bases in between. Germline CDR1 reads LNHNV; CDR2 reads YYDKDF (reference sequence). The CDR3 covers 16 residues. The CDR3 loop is CATSRDRVGGLGGYTF. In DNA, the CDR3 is TGTGCCACCAGCAGAGATCGAGTGGGGGGTCTGGGTGGCTACACCTTC.